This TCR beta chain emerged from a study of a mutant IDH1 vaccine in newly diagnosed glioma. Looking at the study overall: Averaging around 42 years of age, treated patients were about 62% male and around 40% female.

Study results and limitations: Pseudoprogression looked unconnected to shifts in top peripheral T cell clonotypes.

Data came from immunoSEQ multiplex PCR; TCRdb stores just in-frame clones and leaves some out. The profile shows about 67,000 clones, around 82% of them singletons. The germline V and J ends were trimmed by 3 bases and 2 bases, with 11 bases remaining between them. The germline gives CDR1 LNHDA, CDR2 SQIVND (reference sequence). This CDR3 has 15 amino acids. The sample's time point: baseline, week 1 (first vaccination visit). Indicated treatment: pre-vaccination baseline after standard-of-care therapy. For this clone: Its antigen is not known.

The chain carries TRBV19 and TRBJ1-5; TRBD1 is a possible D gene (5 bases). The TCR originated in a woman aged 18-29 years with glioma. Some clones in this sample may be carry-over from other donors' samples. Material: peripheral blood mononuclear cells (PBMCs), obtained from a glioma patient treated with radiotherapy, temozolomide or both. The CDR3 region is CASSIGRDGNQPQHF. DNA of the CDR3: TGTGCCAGTAGTATCGGCAGGGATGGCAATCAGCCCCAGCATTTT.